These T cell receptor beta chains were read from a single sample in a study of T cells in Graves' hyperthyroidism and ophthalmopathy. TCRdb reprocessed the multiplex PCR reads with MiXCR, giving one entry per CDR3 protein. Found here are approximately 510,000 distinct CDR3 sequences, more than 20% of them singletons; the top ten hold 26%. The specimen was blood. All receptors come from a man younger than 35 with Graves' hyperthyroidism. The conserved cysteine and the conserved F or W are not part of the CDR3 here. A D gene is named only where the DNA matches it firmly.

d_call	j_call	v_call	cdr3_aa
-	TRBJ2-7	TRBV6-2/TRBV6-3	ASSYSDSSGEQY
-	TRBJ1-2	TRBV2	ASRLGGGQYLYGYT
TRBD1	TRBJ2-5	TRBV20-1	SARGQGQETQY
-	TRBJ1-2	TRBV6-5	ASSYSVTEGYT
-	TRBJ2-2	TRBV6-1	ASSGTSFTGELF
-	TRBJ1-2	TRBV29-1	SVESNYGYT
-	TRBJ1-5	TRBV20-1	SARGRLYSNQPQH
TRBD1	TRBJ2-3	TRBV7-9	ASSSGLDRACR
TRBD2	TRBJ2-5	TRBV20-1	SARDPAGVGETQY
TRBD2	TRBJ2-2	TRBV24-1	ATSAARGGPGELF
TRBD2	TRBJ2-4	TRBV11-2	ASSLNALAGGIAKNIQY
TRBD1	TRBJ2-5	TRBV4-1	ASSQGDRTQETQY
-	TRBJ1-5	TRBV27	ASSWTALSNQPQH
-	TRBJ1-1	TRBV30	AWSVLGRLTEAF
-	TRBJ2-7	TRBV18	ASSPLAWGDEQY